Sequencing of this TCR beta chain was carried out in a study of T cells in Graves' hyperthyroidism and ophthalmopathy. General observations from the study: The majority of expanded thyroid clonotypes above 0.001 also appeared in blood.

Amplified regions were TCR beta CDR3 sequences from RNA transcripts. The TCR CDR3 was amplified in a first-round RT-PCR using the HTBI primer set. From the multiplex PCR reads, TCRdb called clonotypes with MiXCR, one entry per CDR3 protein. The table lists around 700,000 distinct CDR3 sequences, over 15% of them singletons, with over 15% in the top ten. Any symptoms of ophthalmopathy came after the first hyperthyroidism diagnosis, from which the blood sample dates. PBMCs came from roughly 10 ml fresh peripheral blood. This clonotype was found a few times. Its specificity is unknown. The sequence came from a woman between 50 and 59 years old with Graves' hyperthyroidism that later progressed to Graves' ophthalmopathy. Sample: blood.

The CDR3 DNA follows: TGCGCCAGCAGCCAAGTGGACAGCTTAAGCTCCTACGAGCAGTACTTC. This codes for CASSQVDSLSSYEQYF. This rearrangement joins TRBV4-1 to TRBJ2-7; possible D gene TRBD1, 6 bases. Per the germline V gene, CDR1 is MGHRA and CDR2 is YSYEKL. V lost 1 base, J lost 0 bases, and 13 bases lay in between. The CDR3 is made up of 16 amino acids.